Below, 13 T cell receptor beta chains from the same sample are listed, as sequenced in a study of tumor-infiltrating lymphocytes in primary liver carcinoma. Germline DNA was also extracted, and blood RNA was taken from unsorted whole blood. The template, about 500 ng total RNA, yielded TCR beta cDNA made with a constant-region primer. Researchers made the TCR beta libraries by running three nested multiplex PCR rounds with slightly modified ARM-PCR. TRBV1-TRBV30 forward primers paired with a C-beta reverse primer drove the first two PCR rounds, about 11 cycles each. TCRdb redid the calling of the multiplex PCR reads with MiXCR, one entry per CDR3 protein. This table has about 180,000 distinct CDR3 sequences, about 60% appearing once. What was sequenced was peripheral blood. These receptors all stem from a man aged 35-49 years with primary liver carcinoma and hepatitis B virus infection.

Of note for this clonotype: A read error is possible here, since a much larger clone lies one base away. This rearrangement joins TRBV11-2 to TRBJ2-1; D is undetermined. CDR1 SGHAT and CDR2 FQNNGV come from the germline V gene. The CDR3 totals 13 residues. CDR3 coding DNA: TGTGTCAGCAGCTTAGCCCAGTACAATGAGCAGTTCTTC. It is translated as CVSSLAQYNEQFF.

The V call is TRBV4-1, the J call TRBJ2-2, with TRBD1 matching over 11 bases. The CDR3 is made up of 16 amino acids. Germline V gives CDR1 MGHRA, CDR2 YSYEKL. V lost 4 bases to trimming and J lost 6 bases; unmatched junction nucleotides: 7. The CDR3 DNA reads TGCGCCAGCAGCCTCCTCGGACAGGGGGCATCCGGGGAGCTGTTTTTT. It encodes CASSLLGQGASGELFF.

Written as DNA, the CDR3 is TGCGCCAGCAGCAACGGGACAGGGGGAAAAGATGGCTACACCTTC. This encodes CASSNGTGGKDGYTF. The rearrangement links TRBV5-1 to TRBJ1-2; 11 bases align to TRBD1. J lost 6 bases, V lost 4 bases, and 8 bases had no gene match. The germline CDR1 and CDR2 sequences are SGHRS and YFSETQ. The CDR3 sequence is 15 residues long.

The chain recombines TRBV5-4 with TRBJ2-7; a weak D match, TRBD2 (5 bases). Per germline, CDR1 SGHNT and CDR2 YYREEE (reference sequence). Between the trimmed V and J ends, which lost 0 bases and 0 bases, there was a span of 13 bases. CDR3 length equals 16 residues. This chain's CDR3 is CASSLAAGTVSYEQYF. CDR3 in DNA: TGTGCCAGCAGCTTGGCGGCGGGCACTGTCTCCTACGAGCAGTACTTC.

This clonotype was seen more than once but under ten times. This chain joins TRBV10-3 and TRBJ2-1; 14 bases line up with TRBD2. The CDR3 runs to 14 residues. Per germline, CDR1 ENHRY and CDR2 SYGVKD. Unmatched junction bases numbered 3, after V lost 7 bases and J lost 7 bases. CDR3 residues: CAIKGTSGSNEQFF. The CDR3 nucleotides read TGTGCCATCAAAGGGACTAGCGGGAGTAATGAGCAGTTCTTC.

This chain links TRBV5-6 with TRBJ2-5, with a weak D call TRBD2 (5 bases). The V and J ends lost 2 bases and 5 bases respectively, with 13 bases between them. The germline V gene encodes CDR1 SGHDT and CDR2 YYEEEE. CDR3 size: 14 residues. The CDR3 DNA is TGTGCCAGCAGCTTACTAGATCCTTTGGAGACCCAGTACTTC. Encoded protein: CASSLLDPLETQYF.

On this clonotype itself: The germline gene is not matched at one end of the junction; a read error may be the cause. This chain uses TRBV11-2 with TRBJ2-2; the D gene is possibly TRBD1 (6 bases). Per the germline V gene, CDR1 is SGHAT and CDR2 is FQNNGV. CDR3 length: 16 amino acids. The CDR3 loop reads CASSIPGQTNTGELFF. The CDR3 DNA reads as TGTGCCAGCAGCATCCCGGGACAAACAAACACCGGGGAACTGTTTTTT.

With respect to this clonotype: One end of the junction varies from germline; a read error may be responsible. The chain employs TRBV4-2 and TRBJ1-6, with a weak D call TRBD1 (5 bases). The CDR3 length is 13 residues. Germline-derived CDR1 and CDR2 are LGHNA and YNFKEQ. The CDR3 spells CPSSPGYNSPLHF. CDR3 DNA: TGTCCCAGCAGCCCAGGGTATAATTCACCCCTCCACTTT.

This clonotype was counted many times. J is TRBJ2-6 and V is TRBV6-2 or TRBV6-3, with D hard to call. Between the trimmed V and J ends, which lost 5 bases and 0 bases, there was a span of 17 bases. The CDR3 is 18 amino acids. The germline V gene has CDR1 MNHEY and CDR2 SVGEGT. The CDR3 sequence: CASSGWVDPDSGANVLTF. The CDR3 DNA reads as TGTGCCAGCAGTGGGTGGGTCGACCCTGACTCTGGGGCCAACGTCCTGACTTTC.

The rearrangement joins TRBV6-5 to TRBJ2-7, with D perhaps TRBD1 (6 bases). Germline CDR1 MNHEY, CDR2 SVGAGI. This CDR3 is 15 amino acids long. Deletions cut 2 bases from V and 4 bases from J, with 15 bases between. CDR3 region: CASSYTAGTSYEQYF. Here the CDR3 DNA reads TGTGCCAGCAGTTACACAGCCGGGACATCTTACGAGCAGTACTTC.

The sample holds a few counts of this clonotype. This chain joins TRBV6-5 and TRBJ1-1; 8 nucleotides match TRBD1. Unmatched junction bases numbered 7, after V lost 0 bases and J lost 1 base. The CDR3 has 17 amino acids. Germline V gene sequence: CDR1 MNHEY, CDR2 SVGAGI. Here the CDR3 reads CASSYSLTGVGNTEAFF. CDR3 coding DNA: TGTGCCAGCAGTTACTCGTTGACAGGGGTCGGGAACACTGAAGCTTTCTTT.

The chain couples TRBV12-3 or TRBV12-4 to TRBJ2-3; 12 nucleotides line up with TRBD2. After removal of 1 base from V and 3 bases from J, the junction contained 2 bases not matched to a gene. This CDR3 region has 16 residues. The CDR3 loop reads CASSLVTSGSTDTQYF. The CDR3 DNA is TGTGCCAGCAGTTTAGTGACTAGCGGGAGTACAGATACGCAGTATTTT.

There are a few counts of this clonotype. The V gene is TRBV29-1, the J gene TRBJ2-7; 9 bases fit TRBD1. V shed 0 bases and J 5 bases; nucleotides not matched to a gene: 8. Germline CDR1 SQVTM, CDR2 ANQGSEA. The CDR3 is 15 amino acids. The CDR3 bases are TGCAGCGTTGAAGACGATGGGACAGGGCCCCACGAGCAGTACTTC. Amino acids: CSVEDDGTGPHEQYF.